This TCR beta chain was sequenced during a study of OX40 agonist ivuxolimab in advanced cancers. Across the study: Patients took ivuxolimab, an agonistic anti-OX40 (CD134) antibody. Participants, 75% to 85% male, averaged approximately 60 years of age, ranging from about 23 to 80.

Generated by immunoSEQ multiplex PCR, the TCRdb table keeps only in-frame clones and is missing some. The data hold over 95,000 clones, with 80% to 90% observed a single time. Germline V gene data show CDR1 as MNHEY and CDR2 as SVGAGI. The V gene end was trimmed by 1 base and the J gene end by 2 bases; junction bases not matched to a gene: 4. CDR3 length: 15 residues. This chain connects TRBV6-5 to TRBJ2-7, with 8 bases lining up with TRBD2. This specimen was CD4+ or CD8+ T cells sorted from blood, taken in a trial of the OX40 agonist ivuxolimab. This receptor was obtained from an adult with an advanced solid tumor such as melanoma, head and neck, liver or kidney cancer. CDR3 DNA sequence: TGTGCCAGCAGTTACTACAGCGGGGGAGCCTACGAGCAGTACTTC. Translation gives CASSYYSGGAYEQYF.